This entry lists 4 T cell receptor beta chains sequenced from one sample in a study of blood T cell repertoires in COVID-19. Only in-frame clones appear in the TCRdb table, and some are missing; sequencing was by immunoSEQ multiplex PCR. The sample lists some 250,000 clones; roughly 84% were seen once. The sequenced sample was peripheral blood. These receptors all stem from a man between 45 and 60 years old with active or convalescent COVID-19.

For the CDR3, the DNA is TGTGCCAGCAGCTTAGCCGGTGGGAACGGGGGGACCCAGTACTTC. It specifies CASSLAGGNGGTQYF. The V call is TRBV7-6, the J call TRBJ2-5; possible D gene TRBD2, 6 bases. This CDR3 region has 15 residues. The germline CDR1 and CDR2 sequences are SGHVS and FNYEAQ. With 0 bases removed from V and 7 bases from J, the gap between germline ends came to 15 bases.

Comment on this clone: The sample has other DNA sequences that encode this CDR3 too. The chain combines TRBV7-9 with TRBJ1-5; D is unresolved. The CDR3 has 12 amino acids. CDR1 and CDR2 from the germline V gene are SEHNR and FQNEAQ (reference sequence). V was pared by 5 bases and J by 7 bases, with 9 bases between. This CDR3 is CASSPGEQPQHF. CDR3 sequence (DNA): TGTGCCAGCAGCCCCGGGGAACAGCCCCAGCATTTT.

V gene TRBV7-6 combines with J gene TRBJ2-7; D ambiguous. V lost 0 bases and J lost 3, with 12 bases in between. Germline V gene lookup returns CDR1 SGHVS and CDR2 FNYEAQ. CDR3 length: 15 residues. CDR3 sequence: CASSLAPELDYEQYF. Here the CDR3 DNA reads TGTGCCAGCAGCTTAGCGCCCGAGCTAGACTACGAGCAGTACTTC.

CDR3 residues: CASSPARSNTEAFF. As DNA, the CDR3 is TGTGCCAGCAGTCCCGCGCGGTCGAACACTGAAGCTTTCTTT. The V and J genes are TRBV6-6 and TRBJ1-1; the D is unclear. The CDR3 runs 14 residues. The germline gives CDR1 MNHNY, CDR2 SVGAGI (reference sequence). Trimming left V 5 bases short and J 1 base short, with 11 bases between.